Listed here are 13 T cell receptor beta chains from one sample, sequenced in a study of OX40 agonist ivuxolimab in advanced cancers. Clones were read by immunoSEQ multiplex PCR, and TCRdb kept only the in-frame ones, dropping some. The table has about 50,000 clones, roughly 87% seen once; the top ten hold approximately 6%. The input for sequencing was CD4+ or CD8+ T cells sorted from blood, taken in a trial of the OX40 agonist ivuxolimab. All receptors come from an adult with an advanced solid tumor such as melanoma, head and neck, liver or kidney cancer.

The table lists this clone with a few counts. The rearrangement uses TRBV5-1 and TRBJ1-1; D remains unclear. This CDR3 comprises 14 residues. Germline values: CDR1 SGHRS, CDR2 YFSETQ. With 4 bases removed from V and 0 bases from J, the gap between germline ends came to 10 bases. The CDR3 loop is CASSPASLNTEAFF. The CDR3, as DNA: TGCGCCAGCAGCCCCGCCTCATTGAACACTGAAGCTTTCTTT.

The rearrangement uses TRBV2 and TRBJ2-3; D may be TRBD2 (6 bases). Trimming stripped 6 bases from V and 2 bases from J, with 12 bases between. The CDR3 extends over 14 amino acids. The germline V gene has CDR1 SNHLY and CDR2 FYNNEI. CDR3 nucleotides: TGTGCCAGCAGCCGCGGGGCCATCACAGATACGCAGTATTTT. This translates into CASSRGAITDTQYF.

The chain employs TRBV5-5 and TRBJ1-1, with 7 positions matching TRBD1. The CDR3 contains 15 residues. Germline V lookup: CDR1 SGHKS, CDR2 YYEKEE (reference sequence). With 2 bases clipped from V and 1 base from J, the junction kept 5 bases outside the gene matches. The CDR3 loop is CASSLTPGGNTEAFF. The DNA of the CDR3 is TGTGCCAGCAGCTTAACGCCAGGGGGGAACACTGAAGCTTTCTTT.

This chain joins TRBV13 and TRBJ2-1; TRBD2 matches 8 bases. CDR1 and CDR2 (germline): PRHDT, FYEKMQ (reference sequence). The J segment lost 9 bases and the V segment lost 5 bases, leaving 3 bases of the junction unmatched. The CDR3 consists of 12 residues. CDR3 sequence reads: CASSLSGTEQFF. CDR3 bases: TGTGCCAGCAGCCTTAGCGGGACTGAGCAGTTCTTC.

The chain joins TRBV7-7 to TRBJ2-3; TRBD1 matches at 12 bases. CDR3 length: 18 amino acids. With 3 bases clipped from V and 2 bases from J, the junction kept 9 bases outside the gene matches. Germline-derived CDR1 and CDR2 are SSHAT and FNYEAQ (reference sequence). In DNA, the CDR3 is TGTGCCAGCAGCTTGGGGACAGGGGGCGCTTATACCACAGATACGCAGTATTTT. Its protein product is CASSLGTGGAYTTDTQYF.

V and J are TRBV7-9 and TRBJ2-2, with TRBD1 identical over 10 bases. The CDR3 has 15 amino acids. V lost 5 bases to trimming and J lost 3 bases; unmatched junction nucleotides: 3. Germline V gives CDR1 SEHNR, CDR2 FQNEAQ (reference sequence). In DNA form, the CDR3 reads TGTGCCAGCAGCCCGGGACAGGGGTACACCGGGGAGCTGTTTTTT. Translated, it gives CASSPGQGYTGELFF.

The rearrangement links TRBV11-2 to TRBJ1-1; the D is unclear. The germline CDR1 and CDR2 sequences are SGHAT and FQNNGV. The CDR3 loop spans 12 amino acids. The V end was cut by 3 bases, the J end by 3 bases, with 5 bases between. CDR3 in DNA: TGTGCCAGCAGCTTCGGGGACACTGAAGCTTTCTTT. Translation gives CASSFGDTEAFF. Drawing the rest from reference TRBV11-2 and TRBJ1-1, the complete variable domain is EAGVAQSPRYKIIEKRQSVAFWCNPISGHATLYWYQQILGQGPKLLIQFQNNGVVDDSQLPKDRFSAERLKGVDSTLKIQPAKLEDSAVYLCASSFGDTEAFFGQGTRLTVV.

The chain recombines TRBV9 with TRBJ2-1; no clear D gene. V gave up 5 bases and J gave up 0 bases, with 9 bases separating them. Germline-derived CDR1 and CDR2 are SGDLS and YYNGEE. The CDR3 runs 14 residues. The CDR3 here is CASSMGSSYNEQFF. DNA of the CDR3: TGTGCCAGCAGTATGGGAAGCTCCTACAATGAGCAGTTCTTC.

This rearrangement joins TRBV7-9 to TRBJ1-4; D is possibly TRBD1 (5 bases). Between the trimmed V and J ends, which lost 5 bases and 4 bases, there was a span of 17 bases. CDR1 is SEHNR, CDR2 FQNEAQ, per germline (reference sequence). CDR3 size: 16 residues. The CDR3 region is CASSATVGGINEKLFF. CDR3 nucleotide sequence: TGTGCCAGCAGCGCAACCGTGGGGGGGATTAATGAAAAACTGTTTTTT.

This sequence joins TRBV28 and TRBJ1-2, with 9 bases identical to TRBD1. The junction had 11 bases not matched to a gene; V was cut back by 4 bases and J by 5 bases. Per germline, CDR1 MDHEN and CDR2 SYDVKM. The CDR3 contains 16 residues. DNA of the CDR3: TGTGCCAGCAGTTATGGACACAGGGGGCTGGGATATGGCTACACCTTC. Its protein product is CASSYGHRGLGYGYTF.

The chain has TRBV30 and TRBJ1-5; the D is unclear. The V and J ends lost 3 bases and 4 bases respectively, with 13 bases between them. Germline V gene lookup returns CDR1 GTSNPN and CDR2 SVGIG (reference sequence). The CDR3 sequence is 14 residues long. This chain's CDR3 is CAWREDGLNQPQHF. The CDR3, as DNA: TGTGCCTGGAGGGAGGACGGGCTGAATCAGCCCCAGCATTTT. Complete variable domain (other parts from reference TRBV30 and TRBJ1-5): SQTIHQWPATLVQPVGSPLSLECTVEGTSNPNLYWYRQAAGRGLQLLFYSVGIGQISSEVPQNLSASRPQDRQFILSSKKLLLSDSGFYLCAWREDGLNQPQHFGDGTRLSIL.

This chain links TRBV14 with TRBJ2-1; D is unresolved. The CDR3 consists of 13 residues. V was clipped by 6 bases and J by 0 bases, with 6 bases between them. Germline lookup yields CDR1 SGHDN and CDR2 FVKESK. DNA for the CDR3: TGTGCCAGCAGTCCTAGCTCCTACAATGAGCAGTTCTTC. Translated, it gives CASSPSSYNEQFF.

V is TRBV5-8 and J is TRBJ2-7; the D gene is possibly TRBD2 (6 bases). The ends were cut back, 2 bases at V and 0 bases at J, with 9 bases in the middle. Germline CDR1 reads SGHTS; CDR2 reads YDEGEE. This CDR3 contains 14 residues. The DNA of the CDR3 is TGTGCCAGCAGCTTTAGGACTAACTCCTACGAGCAGTACTTC. It yields the protein CASSFRTNSYEQYF.